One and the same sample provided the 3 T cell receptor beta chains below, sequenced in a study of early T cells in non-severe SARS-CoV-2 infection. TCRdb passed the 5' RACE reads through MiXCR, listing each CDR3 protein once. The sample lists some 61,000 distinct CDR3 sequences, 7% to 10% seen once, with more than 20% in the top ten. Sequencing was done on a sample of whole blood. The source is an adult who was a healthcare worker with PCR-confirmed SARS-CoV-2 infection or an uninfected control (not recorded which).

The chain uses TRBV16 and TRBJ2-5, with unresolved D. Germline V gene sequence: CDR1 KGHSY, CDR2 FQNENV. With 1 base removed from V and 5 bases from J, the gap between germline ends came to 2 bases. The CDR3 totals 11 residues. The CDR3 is CASSQLETQYF. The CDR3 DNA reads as TGTGCCAGCAGCCAATTGGAGACCCAGTACTTC.

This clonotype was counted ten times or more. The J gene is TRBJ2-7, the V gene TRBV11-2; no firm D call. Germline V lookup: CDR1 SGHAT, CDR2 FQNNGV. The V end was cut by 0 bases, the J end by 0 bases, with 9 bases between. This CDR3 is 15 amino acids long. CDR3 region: CASSLDFQRSYEQYF. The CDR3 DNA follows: TGTGCCAGCAGCTTAGACTTTCAGCGCTCCTACGAGCAGTACTTC.

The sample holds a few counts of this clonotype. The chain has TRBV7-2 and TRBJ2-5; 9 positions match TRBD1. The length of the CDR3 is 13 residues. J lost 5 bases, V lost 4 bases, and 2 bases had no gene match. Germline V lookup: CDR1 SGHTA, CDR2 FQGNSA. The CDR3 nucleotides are TGTGCCAGCAGCTCACAGGGGGCGGAGACCCAGTACTTC. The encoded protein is CASSSQGAETQYF.